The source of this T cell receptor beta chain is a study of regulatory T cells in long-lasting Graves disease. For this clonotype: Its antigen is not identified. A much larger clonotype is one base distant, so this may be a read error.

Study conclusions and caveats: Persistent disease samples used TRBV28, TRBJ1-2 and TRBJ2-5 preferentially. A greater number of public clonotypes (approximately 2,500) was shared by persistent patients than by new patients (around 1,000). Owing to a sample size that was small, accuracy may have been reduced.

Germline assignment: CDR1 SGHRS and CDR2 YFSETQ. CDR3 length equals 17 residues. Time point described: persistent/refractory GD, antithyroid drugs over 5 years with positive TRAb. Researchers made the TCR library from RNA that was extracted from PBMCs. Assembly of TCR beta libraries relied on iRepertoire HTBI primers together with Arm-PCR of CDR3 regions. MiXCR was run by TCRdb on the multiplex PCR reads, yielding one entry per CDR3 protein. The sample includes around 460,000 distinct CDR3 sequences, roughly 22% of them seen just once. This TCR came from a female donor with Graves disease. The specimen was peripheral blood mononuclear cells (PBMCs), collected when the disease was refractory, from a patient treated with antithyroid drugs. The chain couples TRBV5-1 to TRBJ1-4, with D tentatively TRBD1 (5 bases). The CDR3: CANSPDVRGATNEKLFF. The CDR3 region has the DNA TGCGCCAACAGCCCAGACGTGCGGGGCGCAACTAATGAAAAACTGTTTTTT.